The 8 T cell receptor beta chains below come from one sample, sequenced in a study of blood T cell repertoires in COVID-19. Here immunoSEQ multiplex PCR was the method, and the copy in TCRdb shows in-frame clones only, minus some. The sample consists of tens of thousands of clones, about nine tenths of them appearing once. Sequences were obtained from peripheral blood. The receptors were sampled from a man in his 70s with active or convalescent COVID-19.

The chain uses TRBV6-6 and TRBJ2-7, with 10 nucleotides matching TRBD2. CDR1 is MNHNY, CDR2 SVGAGI, per germline (reference sequence). V was clipped by 7 bases and J by 0 bases; unmatched bases: 9. This CDR3 region has 16 residues. The CDR3 sequence: CASTPRTSGYSYEQYF. The CDR3 coding sequence is TGTGCCAGCACCCCGAGGACTAGCGGTTACTCCTACGAGCAGTACTTC.

This clone was seen just once. CDR3 nucleotide sequence: TGCAGCGTTGCTCATCCGACAGGGTCCTACGAGCAGTACTTC. Its protein is CSVAHPTGSYEQYF. The V call is TRBV29-1, the J call TRBJ2-7; TRBD1 matches 7 bases. CDR1 SQVTM and CDR2 ANQGSEA come from the germline V gene. After removal of 4 bases from V and 1 base from J, the junction contained 7 bases not matched to a gene. CDR3 length: 14 residues.

The J gene is TRBJ2-7, the V gene TRBV6-5; D uncertain. CDR3 size: 13 residues. Germline-derived CDR1 and CDR2 are MNHEY and SVGAGI. V was shortened by 7 bases and J by 2 bases, with 12 bases between the two germline ends. This chain's CDR3 is CASKLSLAYEQYF. The DNA of the CDR3 is TGTGCCAGCAAACTTTCCCTCGCCTACGAGCAGTACTTC.

This chain links TRBV28 with TRBJ2-1; possibly TRBD1 for D (5 bases). The germline V and J ends were trimmed by 8 bases and 6 bases, with 17 bases remaining between them. CDR3 length: 14 amino acids. The germline V gene has CDR1 MDHEN and CDR2 SYDVKM. CDR3 loop: CASGNRFIINEQFF. Written as DNA, the CDR3 is TGTGCCAGCGGAAACAGGTTCATCATCAATGAGCAGTTCTTC.

This chain uses TRBV30 with TRBJ1-3; D ambiguous. The CDR3 is 16 residues long. From germline, CDR1 is GTSNPN and CDR2 SVGIG (reference sequence). Between the trimmed V and J ends, which lost 4 bases and 0 bases, there was a span of 16 bases. Here the CDR3 reads CAWMIGGRSSGNTIYF. The CDR3 DNA follows: TGTGCCTGGATGATCGGAGGACGTAGCTCTGGAAACACCATATATTTT.

J is TRBJ2-1 and V is TRBV11-1; D is unresolved. V was cut by 1 base and J by 0 bases, with 10 bases left in between. The V gene's germline CDR1 is SGHAT and CDR2 FQDESV (reference sequence). The CDR3 length is 16 residues. The CDR3 DNA reads as TGTGCCAGCAGCTTAGGAACCATTAGCTCCTACAATGAGCAGTTCTTC. It is translated as CASSLGTISSYNEQFF. Full variable domain (outside the CDR3, taken from reference TRBV11-1 and TRBJ2-1): EAEVAQSPRYKITEKSQAVAFWCDPISGHATLYWYRQILGQGPELLVQFQDESVVDDSQLPKDRFSAERLKGVDSTLKIQPAELGDSAMYLCASSLGTISSYNEQFFGPGTRLTVL.

The rearrangement links TRBV19 to TRBJ1-3; possibly TRBD1 for D (6 bases). V was shortened by 7 bases and J by 2 bases, with 27 bases between the two germline ends. The CDR3 has 19 amino acids. Per germline, CDR1 LNHDA and CDR2 SQIVND (reference sequence). The CDR3 region is CASTDPGRIRGPAGNTIYF. The CDR3, as DNA: TGTGCCAGTACCGATCCCGGACGAATCAGGGGTCCGGCTGGAAACACCATATATTTT.

This sequence joins TRBV11-2 and TRBJ1-3; D not certain. Trimming pared 5 bases from V and 7 bases from J, leaving 9 bases between. This CDR3 has 12 amino acids. CDR1 and CDR2 from the germline V gene are SGHAT and FQNNGV. CDR3 DNA sequence: TGTGCCAGCAGCCTCGGCGGGAACACCATATATTTT. As protein: CASSLGGNTIYF.